This TCR beta chain came from a study of shared clonotypes between healthy human individuals. Study-wide context: The study used three CD4 naive, three CD4 memory, two CD8 naive and one CD8 memory plate per donor.

Libraries were prepared by immunoSEQ multiplex PCR; TCRdb keeps only in-frame clonotypes and omits some of them. The sample includes about 2.4 million clones, more than 80% of them seen just once. Only a few counts were recorded for this clone. The sample has other DNA sequences that encode this CDR3 too. CDR1 GTSNPN and CDR2 SVGIG come from the germline V gene (reference sequence). V trimming: 0 bases; J trimming: 6 bases; junction bases outside the gene matches: 0. The CDR3 has 13 residues. V usage is TRBV30 and J usage is TRBJ1-1, with 11 bases identical to TRBD1. The sample consisted of naive CD4+ T cells sorted from blood. Specified subset: CD45RA+ positively selected. The receptor comes from a young man in good health. CDR3 sequence: CAWSVGQGAEAFF. In nucleotides, the CDR3 is TGTGCCTGGAGTGTGGGACAGGGGGCTGAAGCTTTCTTT.